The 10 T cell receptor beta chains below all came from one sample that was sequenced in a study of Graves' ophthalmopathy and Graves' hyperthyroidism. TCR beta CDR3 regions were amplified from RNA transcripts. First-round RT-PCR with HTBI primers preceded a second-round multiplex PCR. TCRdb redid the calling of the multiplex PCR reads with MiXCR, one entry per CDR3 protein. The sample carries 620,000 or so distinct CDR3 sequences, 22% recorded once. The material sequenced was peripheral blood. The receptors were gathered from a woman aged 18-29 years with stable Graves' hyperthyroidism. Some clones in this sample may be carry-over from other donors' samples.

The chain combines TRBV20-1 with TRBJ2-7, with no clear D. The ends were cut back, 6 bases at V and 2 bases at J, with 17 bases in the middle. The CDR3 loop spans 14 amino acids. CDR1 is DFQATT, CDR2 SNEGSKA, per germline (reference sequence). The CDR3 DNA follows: TGCAGTGCCCGAATCCGGGCACGGCCCTACGAGCAGTACTTC. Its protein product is CSARIRARPYEQYF.

The CDR3 sequence: CASSLAGLGNTIYF. In DNA, the CDR3 is TGTGCCAGCAGTTTAGCAGGCCTAGGGAACACCATATATTTT. This chain links TRBV12-3 or TRBV12-4 with TRBJ1-3; D call uncertain. The CDR3 sequence is 14 residues long. V was pared by 0 bases and J by 7 bases, with 10 bases between.

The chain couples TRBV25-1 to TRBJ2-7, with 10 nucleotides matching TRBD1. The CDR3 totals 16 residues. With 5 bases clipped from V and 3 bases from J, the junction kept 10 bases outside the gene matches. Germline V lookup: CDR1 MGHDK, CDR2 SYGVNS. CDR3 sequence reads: CASSPHRGTGDYEQYF. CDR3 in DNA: TGTGCCAGCAGTCCCCACCGGGGGACAGGGGACTACGAGCAGTACTTC.

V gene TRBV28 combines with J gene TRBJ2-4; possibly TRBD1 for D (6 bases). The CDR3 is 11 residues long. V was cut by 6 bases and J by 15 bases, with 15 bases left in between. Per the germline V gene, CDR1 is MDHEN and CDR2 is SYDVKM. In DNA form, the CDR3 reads TGTGCCAGCAGCACAACAGGGTGGGCGTACTTC. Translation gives CASSTTGWAYF.

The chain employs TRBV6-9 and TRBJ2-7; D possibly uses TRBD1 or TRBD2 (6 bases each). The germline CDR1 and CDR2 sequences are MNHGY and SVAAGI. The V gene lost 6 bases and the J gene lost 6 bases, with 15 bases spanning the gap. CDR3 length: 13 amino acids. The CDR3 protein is CASRGGGTREQYF. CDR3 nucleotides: TGTGCCAGCAGGGGGGGCGGAACTCGCGAGCAGTACTTC.

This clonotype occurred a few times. The CDR3 region has the DNA TGTGCCAGCAGCCGAACCACTAGCGGGTTTAACCAAGAGACCCAGTACTTC. This sequence encodes CASSRTTSGFNQETQYF. This chain connects TRBV11-1 to TRBJ2-5; 9 nucleotides line up with TRBD2. This CDR3 comprises 17 residues. Trimming took 5 bases from V and 0 from J; bases not matched to a gene: 10. Germline CDR1 SGHAT, CDR2 FQDESV (reference sequence).

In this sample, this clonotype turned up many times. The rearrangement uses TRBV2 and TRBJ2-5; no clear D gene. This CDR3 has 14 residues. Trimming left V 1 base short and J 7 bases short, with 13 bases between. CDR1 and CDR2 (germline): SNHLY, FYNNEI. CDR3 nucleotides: TGTGCCAGCAGTGAAGGGGCGGTGATGGGGACCCAGTACTTC. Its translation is CASSEGAVMGTQYF.

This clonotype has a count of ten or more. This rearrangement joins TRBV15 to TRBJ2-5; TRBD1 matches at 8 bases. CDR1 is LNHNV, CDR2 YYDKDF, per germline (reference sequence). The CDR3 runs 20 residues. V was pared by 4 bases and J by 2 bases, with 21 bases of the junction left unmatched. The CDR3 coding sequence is TGTGCCACCAGCAAACAGGGGGTTCTTTCTTCGGGAGTCCCTCAAGAGACCCAGTACTTC. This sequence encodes CATSKQGVLSSGVPQETQYF.

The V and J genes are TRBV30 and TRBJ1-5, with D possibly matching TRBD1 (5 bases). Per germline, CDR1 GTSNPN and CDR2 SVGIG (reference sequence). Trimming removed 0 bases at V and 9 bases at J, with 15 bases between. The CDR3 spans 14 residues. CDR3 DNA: TGTGCCTGGAGTGTAGACCGGTCTACAGGGCCCCAGCATTTT. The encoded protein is CAWSVDRSTGPQHF.

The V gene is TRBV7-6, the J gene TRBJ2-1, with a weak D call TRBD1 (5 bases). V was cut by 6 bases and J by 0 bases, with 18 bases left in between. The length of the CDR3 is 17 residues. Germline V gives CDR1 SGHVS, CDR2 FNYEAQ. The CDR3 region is CASSQSTAEDSYNEQFF. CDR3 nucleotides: TGTGCCAGCAGTCAATCGACAGCTGAGGACTCCTACAATGAGCAGTTCTTC.